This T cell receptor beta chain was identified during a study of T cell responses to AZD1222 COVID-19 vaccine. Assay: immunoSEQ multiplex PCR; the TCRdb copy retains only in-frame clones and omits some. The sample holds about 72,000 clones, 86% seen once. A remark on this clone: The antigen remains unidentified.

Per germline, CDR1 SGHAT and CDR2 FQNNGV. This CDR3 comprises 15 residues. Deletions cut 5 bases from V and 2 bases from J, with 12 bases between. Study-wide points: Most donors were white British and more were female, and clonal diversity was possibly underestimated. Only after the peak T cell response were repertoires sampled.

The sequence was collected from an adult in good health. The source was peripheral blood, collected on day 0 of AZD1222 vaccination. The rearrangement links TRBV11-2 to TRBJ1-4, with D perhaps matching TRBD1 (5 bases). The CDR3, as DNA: TGTGCCAGCAGCCGAGAGGGGTACACTAATGAAAAACTGTTTTTT. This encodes CASSREGYTNEKLFF.